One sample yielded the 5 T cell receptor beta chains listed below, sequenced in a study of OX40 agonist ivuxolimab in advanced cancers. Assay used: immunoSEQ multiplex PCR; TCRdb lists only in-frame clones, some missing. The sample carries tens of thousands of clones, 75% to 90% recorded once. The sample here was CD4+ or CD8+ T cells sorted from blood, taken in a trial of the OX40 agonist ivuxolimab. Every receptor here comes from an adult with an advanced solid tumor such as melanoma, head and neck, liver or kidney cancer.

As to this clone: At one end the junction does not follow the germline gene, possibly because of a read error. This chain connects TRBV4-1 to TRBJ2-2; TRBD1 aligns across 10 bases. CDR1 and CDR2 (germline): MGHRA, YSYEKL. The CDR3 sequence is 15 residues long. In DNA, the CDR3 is TGTGCCAGCAGCCAAGGGACAGGGGACACCGGGGAGCTGTTTTTT. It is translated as CASSQGTGDTGELFF.

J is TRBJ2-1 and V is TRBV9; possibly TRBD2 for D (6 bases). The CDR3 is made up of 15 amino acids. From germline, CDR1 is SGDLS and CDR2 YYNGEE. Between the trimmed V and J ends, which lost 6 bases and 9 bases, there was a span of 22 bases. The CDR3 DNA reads TGTGCCAGCAACCACGGTCCAGGAGGGCGTATTGAGCAGTTCTTC. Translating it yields CASNHGPGGRIEQFF.

The CDR3 sequence: CASSVGGTGPNYGYTF. In DNA, the CDR3 is TGTGCCAGCAGCGTAGGTGGGACAGGCCCTAACTATGGCTACACCTTC. The chain is built from TRBV9 and TRBJ1-2, with 8 bases identical to TRBD1. Germline V gene data show CDR1 as SGDLS and CDR2 as YYNGEE. With 0 bases clipped from V and 0 bases from J, the junction kept 4 bases outside the gene matches. The CDR3 spans 16 residues. Variable domain in full (rest from reference TRBV9 and TRBJ1-2): DSGVTQTPKHLITATGQRVTLRCSPRSGDLSVYWYQQSLDQGLQFLIQYYNGEERAKGNILERFSAQQFPDLHSELNLSSLELGDSALYFCASSVGGTGPNYGYTFGSGTRLTVV.

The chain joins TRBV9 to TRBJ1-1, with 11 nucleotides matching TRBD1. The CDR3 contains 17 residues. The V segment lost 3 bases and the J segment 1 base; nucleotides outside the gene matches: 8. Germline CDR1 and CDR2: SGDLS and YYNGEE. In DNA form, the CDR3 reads TGTGCCAGCAGCGCGACCGGGACAGGGGGAGCGAACACTGAAGCTTTCTTT. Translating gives CASSATGTGGANTEAFF. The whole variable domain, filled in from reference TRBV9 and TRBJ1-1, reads DSGVTQTPKHLITATGQRVTLRCSPRSGDLSVYWYQQSLDQGLQFLIQYYNGEERAKGNILERFSAQQFPDLHSELNLSSLELGDSALYFCASSATGTGGANTEAFFGQGTRLTVV.

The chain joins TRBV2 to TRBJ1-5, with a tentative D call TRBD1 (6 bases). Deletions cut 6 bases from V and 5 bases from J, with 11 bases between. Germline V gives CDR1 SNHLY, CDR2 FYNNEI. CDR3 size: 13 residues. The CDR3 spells CASSQGWYQPQHF. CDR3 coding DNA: TGTGCCAGCAGCCAGGGGTGGTATCAGCCCCAGCATTTT.